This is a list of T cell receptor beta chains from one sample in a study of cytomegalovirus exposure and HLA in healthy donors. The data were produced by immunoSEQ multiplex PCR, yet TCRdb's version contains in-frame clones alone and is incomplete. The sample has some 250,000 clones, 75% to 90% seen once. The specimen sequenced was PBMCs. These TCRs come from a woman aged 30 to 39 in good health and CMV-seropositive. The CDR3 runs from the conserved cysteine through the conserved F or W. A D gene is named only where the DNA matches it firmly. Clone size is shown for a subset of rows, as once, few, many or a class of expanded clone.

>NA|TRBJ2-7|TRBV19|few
CASSIQDRGDEQYF
TGTGCCAGTAGTATACAGGATAGGGGCGACGAGCAGTACTTC
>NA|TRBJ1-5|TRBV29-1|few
CSVVSSGNQPQHF
TGCAGCGTTGTATCTTCGGGCAATCAGCCCCAGCATTTT
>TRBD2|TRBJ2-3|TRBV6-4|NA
CASRARASGSDTQYF
TGTGCCAGCAGGGCCAGGGCTAGCGGTTCAGATACGCAGTATTTT
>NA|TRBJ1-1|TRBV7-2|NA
CASSLQGLNTEAFF
TGTGCCAGCAGCTTACAGGGATTGAACACTGAAGCTTTCTTT
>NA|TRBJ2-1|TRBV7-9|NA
CASSFHDAGEQFF
TGTGCCAGCAGCTTCCATGACGCAGGTGAGCAGTTCTTC
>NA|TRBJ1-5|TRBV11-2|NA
CASSLSQGWNQPQHF
TGTGCCAGCAGCTTATCGCAGGGGTGGAATCAGCCCCAGCATTTT
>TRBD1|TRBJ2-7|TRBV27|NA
CASSLRAPAGGSYEQYF
TGTGCCAGCAGTTTACGGGCGCCGGCAGGGGGCTCCTACGAGCAGTACTTC
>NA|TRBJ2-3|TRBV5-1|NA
CASRDGGLTLDTQYF
TGCGCCAGCCGGGACGGGGGGCTTACTTTAGATACGCAGTATTTT
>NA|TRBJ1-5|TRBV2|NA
CASSEARGQPQHF
TGTGCCAGCAGTGAAGCGCGGGGTCAGCCCCAGCATTTT
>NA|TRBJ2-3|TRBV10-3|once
CAISERERTDTQYF
TGTGCCATCAGTGAGCGGGAGAGGACAGATACGCAGTATTTT
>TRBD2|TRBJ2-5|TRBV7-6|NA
CASSLAGSSGGSETQYF
TGTGCCAGCAGCTTAGCGGGGAGTAGCGGGGGATCGGAGACCCAGTACTTC
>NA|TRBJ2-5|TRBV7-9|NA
CASSSSVMRKETQYF
TGTGCCAGCAGCTCTAGCGTAATGCGAAAAGAGACCCAGTACTTC
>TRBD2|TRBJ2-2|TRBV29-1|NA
CSAWTSGRTGELFF
TGCAGCGCCTGGACTAGCGGGAGAACCGGGGAGCTGTTTTTT
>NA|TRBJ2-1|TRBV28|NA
CASTPRPGGQFF
TGTGCCAGCACCCCCCGCCCCGGGGGGCAGTTCTTC
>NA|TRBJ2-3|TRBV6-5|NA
CASTRGFTDTQYF
TGTGCCAGCACCAGGGGTTTCACAGATACGCAGTATTTT
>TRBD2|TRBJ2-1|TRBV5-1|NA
CASSLIGTSGDNEQFF
TGCGCCAGCAGCTTAATAGGGACTAGCGGAGACAATGAGCAGTTCTTC
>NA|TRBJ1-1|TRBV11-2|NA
CASSKTERNTEAFF
TGTGCCAGCAGCAAGACAGAGAGGAACACTGAAGCTTTCTTT
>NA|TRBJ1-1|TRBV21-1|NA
CASSAGRGKNTEAFF
TGTGCCAGCAGCGCCGGGCGGGGGAAAAACACTGAAGCTTTCTTT
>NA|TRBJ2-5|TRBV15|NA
CATSKVAGPLETQYF
TGTGCCACCAGCAAGGTGGCGGGACCTTTAGAGACCCAGTACTTC
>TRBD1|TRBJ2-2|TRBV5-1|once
CASSFPGQGASGELFF
TGCGCCAGCAGCTTTCCGGGACAGGGGGCGTCCGGGGAGCTGTTTTTT
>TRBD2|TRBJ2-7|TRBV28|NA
CASSFRDYRWQYF
TGTGCCAGCAGTTTCCGGGACTATCGCTGGCAGTACTTC
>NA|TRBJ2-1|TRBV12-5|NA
CASEAWGLNEQFF
TGTGCTAGTGAGGCATGGGGACTCAATGAGCAGTTCTTC
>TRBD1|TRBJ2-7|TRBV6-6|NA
CASSRQGVVYEQYF
TGTGCCAGCAGCCGACAGGGGGTAGTCTACGAGCAGTACTTC
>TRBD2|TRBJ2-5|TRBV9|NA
CASSARGYKEAQYF
TGTGCCAGCAGCGCGCGGGGGTATAAGGAGGCCCAGTACTTC
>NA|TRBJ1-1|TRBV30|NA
CAWSVLVNTEAFF
TGTGCCTGGAGTGTACTTGTGAACACTGAAGCTTTCTTT
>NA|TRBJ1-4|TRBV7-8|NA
CASRDGTSNEKLFF
TGTGCCAGCAGAGACGGGACTTCTAATGAAAAACTGTTTTTT
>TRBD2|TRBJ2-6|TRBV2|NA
CASSGPGGSGANVLTF
TGTGCCAGCAGTGGACCCGGGGGGTCAGGGGCCAACGTCCTGACTTTC
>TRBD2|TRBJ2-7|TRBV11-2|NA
CASSLVPGLAETYEQYF
TGTGCCAGCAGCTTAGTGCCGGGACTAGCGGAGACCTACGAGCAGTACTTC
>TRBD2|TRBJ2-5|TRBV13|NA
CASSLALAGEETQYF
TGTGCCAGCAGCTTAGCACTAGCGGGAGAAGAGACCCAGTACTTC
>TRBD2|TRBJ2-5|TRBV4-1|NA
CASSQDRLAGPQETQYF
TGCGCCAGCAGCCAGGACCGACTAGCGGGGCCCCAAGAGACCCAGTACTTC
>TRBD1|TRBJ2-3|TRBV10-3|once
CAISESWTGTSTDTQYF
TGTGCCATCAGTGAGTCATGGACAGGTACTAGCACAGATACGCAGTATTTT
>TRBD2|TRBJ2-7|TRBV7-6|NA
CASSLTGWASGRDEQYF
TGTGCCAGCAGCTTAACCGGCTGGGCTAGCGGGAGGGATGAGCAGTACTTC
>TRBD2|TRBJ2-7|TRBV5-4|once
CASSLAGSGTYEQYF
TGTGCCAGCAGCTTGGCGGGTAGCGGGACCTACGAGCAGTACTTC
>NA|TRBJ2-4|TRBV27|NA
CASSWSGSKNIQYF
TGTGCCAGCAGTTGGTCAGGTAGCAAAAACATTCAGTACTTC
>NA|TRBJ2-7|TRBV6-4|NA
CASSELRDFPSYEQYF
TGTGCCAGCAGTGAACTCCGGGACTTTCCCTCCTACGAGCAGTACTTC
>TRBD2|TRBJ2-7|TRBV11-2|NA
CASSSSVAGGPSYEQYF
TGTGCCAGCAGCTCAAGTGTAGCGGGAGGGCCTTCCTACGAGCAGTACTTC
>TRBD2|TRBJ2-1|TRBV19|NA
CASSIPGLAGNEQFF
TGTGCCAGTAGTATTCCGGGACTAGCCGGTAATGAGCAGTTCTTC
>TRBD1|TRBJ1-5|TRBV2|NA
CASRRTGDPYSNQPQHF
TGTGCCAGCAGAAGAACAGGGGATCCTTATAGCAATCAGCCCCAGCATTTT
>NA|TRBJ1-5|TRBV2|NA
CASRAQAINQPQHF
TGTGCCAGCAGGGCACAGGCGATCAATCAGCCCCAGCATTTT
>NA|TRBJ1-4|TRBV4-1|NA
CASSRRDNVEKLFF
TGCGCCAGCAGCCGCCGGGACAACGTAGAAAAACTGTTTTTT
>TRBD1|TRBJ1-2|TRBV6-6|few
CVSGTGNYGYTF
TGTGTCTCCGGGACAGGCAACTATGGCTACACCTTC
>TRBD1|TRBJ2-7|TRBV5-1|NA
CASSLDRGSYEQYF
TGCGCCAGCAGCTTGGACAGGGGCTCCTACGAGCAGTACTTC
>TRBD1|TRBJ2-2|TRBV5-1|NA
CASSLYTGDTGELFF
TGCGCCAGCAGCTTGTATACAGGGGACACCGGGGAGCTGTTTTTT
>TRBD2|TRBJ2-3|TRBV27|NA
CASSLSTLTLTSGGRTDTQYF
TGTGCCAGCAGTTTATCGACCCTTACTCTCACTAGCGGGGGACGCACAGATACGCAGTATTTT
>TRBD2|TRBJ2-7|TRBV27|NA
CASALSLATSYEQYF
TGTGCCAGCGCCCTCTCACTAGCGACCTCCTACGAGCAGTACTTC
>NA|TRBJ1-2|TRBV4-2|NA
CASSLGRGIDYGYTF
TGTGCCAGCAGCCTGGGACGGGGGATTGACTATGGCTACACCTTC
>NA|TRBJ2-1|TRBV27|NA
CASSFGTSNNEQFF
TGTGCCAGCAGTTTCGGAACTAGCAATAATGAGCAGTTCTTC
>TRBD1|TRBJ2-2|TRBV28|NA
CASSLLRGQGVSGELFF
TGTGCCAGCAGTCTACTTCGGGGACAGGGCGTCTCCGGGGAGCTGTTTTTT
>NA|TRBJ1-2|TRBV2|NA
CASSVSGVYGYTF
TGTGCCAGCAGTGTTTCGGGAGTCTATGGCTACACCTTC
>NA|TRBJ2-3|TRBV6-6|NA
CASTRASTDTQYF
TGTGCCAGCACTAGAGCCAGCACAGATACGCAGTATTTT